The 9 T cell receptor beta chains below all came from one sample that was sequenced in a study of tumor-infiltrating lymphocytes in localized non-small cell lung cancer. Using immunoSEQ multiplex PCR, the repertoire was profiled, and TCRdb retains in-frame clones only, with some absent. The data show around 5,200 clones, about 71% seen once. The specimen was uninvolved lung tissue not adjacent to the tumor. These receptors were collected from a human donor with non-small cell lung cancer.

This clone came up a few times. This chain uses TRBV27 with TRBJ2-1; TRBD2 matches at 7 bases. V dropped 2 bases and J dropped 6; count of bases not matched to a gene: 7. The CDR3 is 15 amino acids. The germline CDR1 and CDR2 sequences are MNHEY and SMNVEV (reference sequence). The DNA of the CDR3 is TGTGCCAGCAGTTTAGCGGGAGCCGGGGGCAATGAGCAGTTCTTC. It is translated as CASSLAGAGGNEQFF.

A few counts support this clone. The chain links TRBV29-1 to TRBJ2-1; maybe TRBD1 (6 bases). The germline gives CDR1 SQVTM, CDR2 ANQGSEA. The CDR3 is 11 residues long. Trimming removed 0 bases at V and 15 bases at J, with 12 bases between. CDR3 in amino acids: CSVEEKGVGFF. The CDR3 nucleotides read TGCAGCGTTGAAGAGAAGGGGGTAGGGTTCTTC.

The V gene is TRBV28, the J gene TRBJ1-5; D gene ambiguous. Germline CDR1 is MDHEN and CDR2 is SYDVKM. The CDR3 spans 11 residues. V dropped 2 bases and J dropped 6 bases, with 2 bases sitting between them. In nucleotides, the CDR3 is TGTGCCAGCAGTTTAGGTCAGCCCCAGCATTTT. Translated: CASSLGQPQHF.

This clone was picked up one time. V and J are TRBV2 and TRBJ1-1; 9 positions match TRBD1. The CDR3 has 13 residues. V shed 6 bases and J 2 bases; nucleotides not matched to a gene: 1. The germline V gene has CDR1 SNHLY and CDR2 FYNNEI. The CDR3, as DNA: TGTGCCAGCAGGGGACAGGGTAACACTGAAGCTTTCTTT. Its protein is CASRGQGNTEAFF.

The rearrangement links TRBV7-3 to TRBJ1-4; D not certain. CDR1 is SGHTA and CDR2 is FQGTGA in the germline V gene. This CDR3 contains 15 residues. The V and J ends lost 1 base and 5 bases respectively, with 11 bases between them. CDR3 residues: CASSLNPVENEKLFF. CDR3 DNA: TGTGCCAGCAGCTTAAATCCAGTGGAAAATGAAAAACTGTTTTTT.

A few counts support this clone. This rearrangement joins TRBV28 to TRBJ2-7; 11 bases match TRBD2. This CDR3 has 14 amino acids. Germline-derived CDR1 and CDR2 are MDHEN and SYDVKM. V trimming: 6 bases; J trimming: 8 bases; junction bases outside the gene matches: 9. CDR3 nucleotides: TGTGCCAGCAGCCAGACTAGCGGGACAACTAAGCAGTACTTC. Encoded protein: CASSQTSGTTKQYF.

The rearrangement links TRBV28 to TRBJ2-4, with 8 positions matching TRBD1. Trimming cost V 5 bases and J 1 base; bases outside gene matches: 7. Germline assignment: CDR1 MDHEN and CDR2 SYDVKM. The CDR3 is 16 residues long. The CDR3 sequence: CASSHPRQGAKNIQYF. The CDR3 DNA sequence: TGTGCCAGCAGTCACCCCAGACAGGGGGCCAAAAACATTCAGTACTTC.

The chain recombines TRBV30 with TRBJ1-5; D possibly corresponds to TRBD1 (6 bases). V lost 1 base and J 3 bases, leaving 13 bases between the germline ends. CDR1 and CDR2 from the germline V gene are GTSNPN and SVGIG (reference sequence). This CDR3 is 15 amino acids long. The CDR3 region is CAWSGGRGINQPQHF. The CDR3 DNA reads as TGTGCCTGGAGTGGGGGCAGGGGTATCAATCAGCCCCAGCATTTT.

The CDR3 loop is CASSTSSEQYF. In DNA form, the CDR3 reads TGTGCCAGCAGTACCTCTAGCGAGCAGTACTTC. V and J are TRBV27 and TRBJ2-7, with unresolved D. This CDR3 has 11 residues. CDR1 is MNHEY, CDR2 SMNVEV, per germline (reference sequence). The V end lost 5 bases, the J end lost 6 bases, and 8 bases lay between the germline ends.